This passage covers 10 T cell receptor beta chains from one sample sequenced in a study of long-term antiretroviral therapy in people with HIV. It was version v3.0 of the immunoSEQ assay that was run at survey level. Generated by immunoSEQ multiplex PCR, the TCRdb table keeps only in-frame clones and is missing some. The sample lists under 30,000 clones, 90% to 95% seen once, with less than 9.5% in the top ten. The material was unsorted PBMCs, obtained 6 to 6.5 years after starting antiretroviral therapy. These receptors all stem from a man in his thirties or forties with HIV.

The chain carries TRBV15 and TRBJ1-5; 7 positions agree with TRBD1. The CDR3 covers 13 residues. The V and J ends lost 8 bases and 6 bases, in that order; junction bases with no gene match: 7. Germline V gene lookup returns CDR1 LNHNV and CDR2 YYDKDF (reference sequence). The CDR3 DNA sequence: TGTGCCACCGGCGGACAGGAACCTCAGCCCCAGCATTTT. Residues: CATGGQEPQPQHF.

This clone was observed a handful of times. CDR3 in amino acids: CAWSSLQVSNQPQHF. The CDR3 nucleotides read TGTGCCTGGAGTTCACTTCAGGTTAGCAATCAGCCCCAGCATTTT. The chain links TRBV30 to TRBJ1-5, with no clear D. The CDR3 sequence is 15 residues long. V lost 2 bases and J 0 bases, leaving 11 bases between the germline ends. From germline, CDR1 is GTSNPN and CDR2 SVGIG (reference sequence). The complete variable domain, with remaining parts taken from reference TRBV30 and TRBJ1-5, reads SQTIHQWPATLVQPVGSPLSLECTVEGTSNPNLYWYRQAAGRGLQLLFYSVGIGQISSEVPQNLSASRPQDRQFILSSKKLLLSDSGFYLCAWSSLQVSNQPQHFGDGTRLSIL.

This sequence joins TRBV7-6 and TRBJ2-3; D unclear. V shed 5 bases and J shed 1 base, with 13 bases lying between them. CDR3 length: 15 residues. Looked up from germline, CDR1 is SGHVS and CDR2 is FNYEAQ. In DNA, the CDR3 is TGTGCCAGCAGCACAGAGCTGGTAGGCACAGATACGCAGTATTTT. It yields the protein CASSTELVGTDTQYF. Variable domain in full (rest from reference TRBV7-6 and TRBJ2-3): GAGVSQSPRYKVTKRGQDVALRCDPISGHVSLYWYRQALGQGPEFLTYFNYEAQQDKSGLPNDRFSAERPEGSISTLTIQRTEQRDSAMYRCASSTELVGTDTQYFGPGTRLTVL.

This chain joins TRBV2 and TRBJ2-1; D not certain. This CDR3 has 13 amino acids. CDR1 and CDR2 from the germline V gene are SNHLY and FYNNEI. V lost 1 base and J 5 bases, leaving 6 bases between the germline ends. This CDR3 reads CASSEGPDNEQFF. DNA for the CDR3: TGTGCCAGCAGTGAAGGTCCGGACAATGAGCAGTTCTTC.

The rearrangement links TRBV14 to TRBJ1-3; D remains ambiguous. Trimming removed 6 bases from V and 1 base from J, with 16 bases in between. The CDR3 runs to 16 residues. From germline, CDR1 is SGHDN and CDR2 FVKESK. The CDR3 loop is CASSETGYFSGNTIYF. CDR3 nucleotide sequence: TGTGCCAGCAGTGAAACCGGGTATTTTTCTGGAAACACCATATATTTT. The complete variable domain, with remaining parts taken from reference TRBV14 and TRBJ1-3, reads EAGVTQFPSHSVIEKGQTVTLRCDPISGHDNLYWYRRVMGKEIKFLLHFVKESKQDESGMPNNRFLAERTGGTYSTLKVQPAELEDSGVYFCASSETGYFSGNTIYFGEGSWLTVV.

This chain links TRBV4-1 with TRBJ2-3; 11 bases agree with TRBD2. There are 19 residues in the CDR3. V lost 0 bases, J lost 0 bases, and 8 bases stayed unmatched. CDR1 is MGHRA and CDR2 is YSYEKL in the germline V gene. Here the CDR3 DNA reads TGCGCCAGCAGCCAAGATCCCCCAGGGACTAGCGGTAGCACAGATACGCAGTATTTT. Encoded protein: CASSQDPPGTSGSTDTQYF.

The genes are TRBV19 and TRBJ2-2; D may be TRBD1 (5 bases). V gave up 0 bases and J gave up 0 bases, with 11 bases separating them. Germline V gives CDR1 LNHDA, CDR2 SQIVND (reference sequence). The CDR3 consists of 17 residues. The CDR3 protein is CASSIDKGNANTGELFF. CDR3 DNA sequence: TGTGCCAGTAGTATAGATAAGGGGAACGCGAACACCGGGGAGCTGTTTTTT.

The chain joins TRBV6-1 to TRBJ2-2, with 9 bases that match TRBD1. Germline values: CDR1 MNHNS, CDR2 SASEGT. This CDR3 has 13 amino acids. After removal of 7 bases from V and 8 bases from J, the junction contained 5 bases not matched to a gene. The CDR3 sequence is CASIGTGTGELFF. CDR3 bases: TGTGCCAGCATAGGGACAGGGACTGGGGAGCTGTTTTTT.

The chain combines TRBV5-1 with TRBJ2-1, with TRBD1 as a possible D gene (5 bases). This CDR3 has 16 residues. Germline CDR1 and CDR2: SGHRS and YFSETQ. V was trimmed by 2 bases and J by 4 bases, leaving 16 bases between them. CDR3 DNA: TGCGCCAGCAGCTTACCCGTGATAGGGGAATACAATGAGCAGTTCTTC. It translates to CASSLPVIGEYNEQFF.

This clone was detected only a few times. The genes are TRBV2 and TRBJ2-1, with 7 bases identical to TRBD2. The V gene's germline CDR1 is SNHLY and CDR2 FYNNEI. The J segment lost 3 bases and the V segment lost 7 bases, leaving 12 bases of the junction unmatched. The CDR3 runs to 16 residues. CDR3 in DNA: TGTGCCAGCAAACGGGAGGAAGTTAGAGGCTACAATGAGCAGTTCTTC. Translation: CASKREEVRGYNEQFF.